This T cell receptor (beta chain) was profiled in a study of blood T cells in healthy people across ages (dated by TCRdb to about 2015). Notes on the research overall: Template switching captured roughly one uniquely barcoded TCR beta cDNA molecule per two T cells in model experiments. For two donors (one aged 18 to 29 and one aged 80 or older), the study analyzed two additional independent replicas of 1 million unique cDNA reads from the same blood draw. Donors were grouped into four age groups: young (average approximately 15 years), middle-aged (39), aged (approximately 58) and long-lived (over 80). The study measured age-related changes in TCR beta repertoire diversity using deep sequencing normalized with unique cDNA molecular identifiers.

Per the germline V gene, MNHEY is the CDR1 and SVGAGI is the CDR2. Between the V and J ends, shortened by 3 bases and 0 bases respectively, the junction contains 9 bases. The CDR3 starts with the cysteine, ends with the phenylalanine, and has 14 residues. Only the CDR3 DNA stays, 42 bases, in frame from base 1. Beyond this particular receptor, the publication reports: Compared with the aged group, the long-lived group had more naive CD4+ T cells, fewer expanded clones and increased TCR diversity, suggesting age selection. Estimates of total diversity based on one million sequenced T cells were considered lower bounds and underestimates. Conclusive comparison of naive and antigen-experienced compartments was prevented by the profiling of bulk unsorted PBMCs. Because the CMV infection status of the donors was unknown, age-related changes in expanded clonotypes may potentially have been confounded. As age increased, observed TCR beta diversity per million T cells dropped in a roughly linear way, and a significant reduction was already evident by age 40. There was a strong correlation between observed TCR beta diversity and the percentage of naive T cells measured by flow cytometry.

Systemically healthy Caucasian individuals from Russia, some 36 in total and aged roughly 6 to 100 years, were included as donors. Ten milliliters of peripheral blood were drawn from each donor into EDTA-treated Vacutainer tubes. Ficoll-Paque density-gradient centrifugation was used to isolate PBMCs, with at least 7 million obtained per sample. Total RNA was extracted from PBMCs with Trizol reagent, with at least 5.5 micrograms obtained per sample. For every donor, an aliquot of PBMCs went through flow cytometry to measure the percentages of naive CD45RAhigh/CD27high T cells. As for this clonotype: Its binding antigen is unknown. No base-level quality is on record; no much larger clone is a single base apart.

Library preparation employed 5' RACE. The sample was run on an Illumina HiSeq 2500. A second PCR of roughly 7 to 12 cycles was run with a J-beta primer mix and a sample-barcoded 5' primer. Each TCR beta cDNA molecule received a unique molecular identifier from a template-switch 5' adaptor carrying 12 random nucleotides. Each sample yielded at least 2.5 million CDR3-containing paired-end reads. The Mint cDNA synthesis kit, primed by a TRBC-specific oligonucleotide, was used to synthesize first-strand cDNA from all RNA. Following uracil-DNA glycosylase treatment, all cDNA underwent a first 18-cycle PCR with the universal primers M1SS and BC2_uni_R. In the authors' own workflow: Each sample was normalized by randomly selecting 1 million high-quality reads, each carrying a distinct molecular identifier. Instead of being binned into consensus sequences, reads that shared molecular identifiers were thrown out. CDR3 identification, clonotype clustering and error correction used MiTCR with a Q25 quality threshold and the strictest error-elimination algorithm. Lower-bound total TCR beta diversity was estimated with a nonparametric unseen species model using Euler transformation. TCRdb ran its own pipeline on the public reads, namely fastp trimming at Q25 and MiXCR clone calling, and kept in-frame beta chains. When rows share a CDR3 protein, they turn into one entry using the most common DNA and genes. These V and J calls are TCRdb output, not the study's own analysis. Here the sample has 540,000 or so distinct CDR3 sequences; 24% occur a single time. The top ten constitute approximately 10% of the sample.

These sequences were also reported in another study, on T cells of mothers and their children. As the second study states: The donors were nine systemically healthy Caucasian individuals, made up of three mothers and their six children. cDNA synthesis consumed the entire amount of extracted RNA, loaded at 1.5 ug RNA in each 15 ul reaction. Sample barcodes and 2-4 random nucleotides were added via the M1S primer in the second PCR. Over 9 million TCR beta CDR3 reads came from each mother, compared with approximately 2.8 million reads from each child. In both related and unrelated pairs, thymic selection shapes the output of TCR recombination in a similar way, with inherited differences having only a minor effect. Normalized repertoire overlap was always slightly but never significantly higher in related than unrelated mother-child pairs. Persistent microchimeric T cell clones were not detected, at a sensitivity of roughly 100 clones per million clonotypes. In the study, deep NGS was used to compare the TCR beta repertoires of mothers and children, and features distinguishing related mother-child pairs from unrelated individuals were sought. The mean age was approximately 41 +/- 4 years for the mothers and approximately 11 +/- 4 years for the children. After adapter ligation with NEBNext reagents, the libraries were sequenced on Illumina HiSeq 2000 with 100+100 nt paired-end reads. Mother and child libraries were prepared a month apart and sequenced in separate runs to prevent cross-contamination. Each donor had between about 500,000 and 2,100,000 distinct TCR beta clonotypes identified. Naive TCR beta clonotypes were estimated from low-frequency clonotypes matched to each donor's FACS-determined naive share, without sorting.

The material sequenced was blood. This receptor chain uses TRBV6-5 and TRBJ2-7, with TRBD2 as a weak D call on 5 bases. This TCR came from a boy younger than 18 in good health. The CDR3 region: CASSYGSSSYEQYF. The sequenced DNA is TGTGCCAGCAGTTATGGGAGCAGCTCCTACGAGCAGTACTTC.